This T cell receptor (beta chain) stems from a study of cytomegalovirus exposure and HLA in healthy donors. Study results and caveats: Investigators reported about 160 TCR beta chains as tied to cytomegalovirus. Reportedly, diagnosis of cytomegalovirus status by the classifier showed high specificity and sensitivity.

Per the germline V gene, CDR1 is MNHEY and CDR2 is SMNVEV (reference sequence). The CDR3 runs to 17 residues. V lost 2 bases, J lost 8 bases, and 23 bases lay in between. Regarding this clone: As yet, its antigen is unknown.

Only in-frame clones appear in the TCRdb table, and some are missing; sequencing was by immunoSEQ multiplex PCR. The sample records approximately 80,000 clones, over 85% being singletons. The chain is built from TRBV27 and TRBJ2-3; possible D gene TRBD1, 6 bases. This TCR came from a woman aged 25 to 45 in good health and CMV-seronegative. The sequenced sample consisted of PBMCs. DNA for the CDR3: TGTGCCAGCAGTTTACGCCTAAGCAGGGGCCGCGAGGGTACGCAGTATTTT. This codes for CASSLRLSRGREGTQYF.